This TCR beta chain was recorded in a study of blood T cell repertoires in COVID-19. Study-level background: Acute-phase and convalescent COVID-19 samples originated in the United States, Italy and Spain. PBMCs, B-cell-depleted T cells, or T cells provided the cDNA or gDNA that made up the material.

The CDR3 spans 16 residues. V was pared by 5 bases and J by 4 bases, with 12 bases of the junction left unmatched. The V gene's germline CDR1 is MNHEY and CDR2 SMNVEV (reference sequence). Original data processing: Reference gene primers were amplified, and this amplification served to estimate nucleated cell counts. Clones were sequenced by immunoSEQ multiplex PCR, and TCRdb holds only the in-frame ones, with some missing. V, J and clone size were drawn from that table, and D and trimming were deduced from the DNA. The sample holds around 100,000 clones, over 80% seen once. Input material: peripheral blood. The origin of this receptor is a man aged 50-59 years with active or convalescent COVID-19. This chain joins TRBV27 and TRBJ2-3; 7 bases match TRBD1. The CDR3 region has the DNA TGTGCCAGCAGTCCAGACAGGGAAGTAGAGGCAGATACGCAGTATTTT. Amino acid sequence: CASSPDREVEADTQYF.